This TCR beta chain stems from a study of cytomegalovirus exposure and HLA in healthy donors. Study-wide results and caveats: Indistinguishability led to the exclusion of some V segments, TRBV6-2 and TRBV6-3 included. An analysis was carried out later, and it reportedly showed fewer N-insertions in an Asian-associated ancestry cluster than the approximately 610-donor mean. Later work associated approximately 17,000 TCR beta sequences with HLA alleles at 0.05 false discovery rate. What a later analysis showed was that several of the most significant clusters appeared linked to common viral pathogens.

Germline V gene sequence: CDR1 SNHLY, CDR2 FYNNEI. There are 11 residues in the CDR3. Trimming took 8 bases from V and 2 from J, leaving 4 bases between them. In its sample, this clone was seen a few times. Its specificity is unknown. Both 60 Vbeta primers and 13 Jbeta primers went into the PCR. Using immunoSEQ multiplex PCR, the repertoire was profiled, and TCRdb retains in-frame clones only, with some absent. Found here are about 37,000 clones, roughly 76% of them singletons; the top ten hold about 9.3%. Sequencing was done on a sample of PBMCs. The chain combines TRBV2 with TRBJ1-5; D gene uncertain. The origin of this receptor is a woman in her thirties or forties in good health and CMV-seronegative. CDR3 bases: TGTGCCAGCGGAGGCAATCAGCCCCAGCATTTT. As protein: CASGGNQPQHF.